This T cell receptor (beta chain) emerged from a study of CD8 T cells in ankylosing spondylitis. Study-level results: Ankylosing spondylitis blood appeared to be characterized by a TCR beta motif of 8 or 9 highly homologous variants. A subset of motif variants has previously been described in the synovial fluid and blood of reactive arthritis. Matched ankylosing spondylitis synovial fluid reportedly showed significant enrichment of disease-linked clones.

Germline values: CDR1 SQVTM, CDR2 ANQGSEA. V was trimmed by 2 bases and J by 4 bases, leaving 11 bases between them. The CDR3 length is 13 residues. This clonotype occurred a few times. Its antigen is currently unknown. TCR beta libraries were made by quantitative 5'-RACE with molecular barcodes. TCRdb analysed the 5' RACE reads with MiXCR anew, one entry per CDR3 protein. Among roughly 450,000 distinct CDR3 sequences listed, 25% to 30% were seen once. The sequencing input was blood, either unsorted or a sorted T cell fraction (not recorded which). V and J are TRBV29-1 and TRBJ2-5; D might be TRBD1 (5 bases). This sequence was found in a male donor with ankylosing spondylitis. The CDR3 region is CSVETGFGETQYF. The CDR3 coding sequence is TGCAGCGTTGAAACAGGTTTCGGAGAGACCCAGTACTTC. The full variable domain, with the rest looked up from reference TRBV29-1 and TRBJ2-5, is SAVISQKPSRDICQRGTSLTIQCQVDSQVTMMFWYRQQPGQSLTLIATANQGSEATYESGFVIDKFPISRPNLTFSTLTVSNMSPEDSSIYLCSVETGFGETQYFGPGTRLLVL.